What follows describes a single T cell receptor (beta chain). Its target is not known. The CDR3 runs to 14 residues. Trimming removed 3 bases at V and 2 bases at J, with 11 bases between. CDR1 SNHLY and CDR2 FYNNEI come from the germline V gene. The sample is drawn from a study of identical twins. TCRdb analysed the 5' RACE reads with MiXCR anew, one entry per CDR3 protein. The sample yields around 570,000 distinct CDR3 sequences, approximately 9.6% seen once. Overall study findings and caveats: Twins' excess sharing was less marked for out-of-frame beta sequences.

The sample also formed part of further work on yellow fever vaccine responses in identical twins.

This clonotype originated in a woman aged 18 to 35 in good health. The sample comprised PBMCs. This chain uses TRBV2 with TRBJ2-7; D is undetermined. The CDR3 loop reads CASSEGSITYEQYF. The CDR3 DNA reads TGTGCCAGCAGTGAGGGCAGCATAACCTACGAGCAGTACTTC.